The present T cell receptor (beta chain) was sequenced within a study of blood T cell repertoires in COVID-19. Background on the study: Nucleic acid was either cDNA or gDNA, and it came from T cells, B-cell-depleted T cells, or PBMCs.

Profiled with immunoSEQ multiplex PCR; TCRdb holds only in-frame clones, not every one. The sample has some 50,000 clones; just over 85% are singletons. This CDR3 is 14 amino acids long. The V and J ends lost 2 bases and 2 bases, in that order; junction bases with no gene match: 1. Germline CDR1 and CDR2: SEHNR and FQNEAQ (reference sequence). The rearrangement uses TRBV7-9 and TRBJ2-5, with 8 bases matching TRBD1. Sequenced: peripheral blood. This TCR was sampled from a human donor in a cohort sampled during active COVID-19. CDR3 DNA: TGTGCCAGCAGCTTAAGGACAGGGCAAGAGACCCAGTACTTC. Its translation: CASSLRTGQETQYF.